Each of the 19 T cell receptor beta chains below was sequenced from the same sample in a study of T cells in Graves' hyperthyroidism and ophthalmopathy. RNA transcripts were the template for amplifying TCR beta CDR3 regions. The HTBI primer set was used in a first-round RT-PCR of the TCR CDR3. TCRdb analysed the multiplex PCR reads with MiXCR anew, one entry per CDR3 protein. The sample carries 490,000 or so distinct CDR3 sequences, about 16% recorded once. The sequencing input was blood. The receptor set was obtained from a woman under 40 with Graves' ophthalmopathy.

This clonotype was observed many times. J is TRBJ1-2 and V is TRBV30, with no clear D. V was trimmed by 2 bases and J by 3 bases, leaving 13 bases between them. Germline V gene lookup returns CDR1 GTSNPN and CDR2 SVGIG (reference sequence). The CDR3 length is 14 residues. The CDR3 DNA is TGTGCCTGGAGTATCGGGGTGTGGGACTATGGCTACACCTTC. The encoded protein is CAWSIGVWDYGYTF.

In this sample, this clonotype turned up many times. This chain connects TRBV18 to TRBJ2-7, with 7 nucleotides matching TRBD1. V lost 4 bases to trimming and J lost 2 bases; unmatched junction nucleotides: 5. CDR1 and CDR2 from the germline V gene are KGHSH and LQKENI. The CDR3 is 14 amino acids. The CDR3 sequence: CASSLLDRTYEQYF. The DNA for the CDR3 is TGTGCCAGCTCACTACTGGACAGGACCTACGAGCAGTACTTC.

The CDR3 sequence is CASTSSGRAYNEQFF. CDR3 coding DNA: TGTGCCAGCACCTCTAGCGGGAGAGCCTACAATGAGCAGTTCTTC. V gene TRBV5-5 combines with J gene TRBJ2-1, with 10 bases matching TRBD2. Trimming removed 6 bases from V and 2 bases from J; junction bases left unmatched: 5. Germline CDR1 and CDR2: SGHKS and YYEKEE (reference sequence). The CDR3 consists of 15 residues.

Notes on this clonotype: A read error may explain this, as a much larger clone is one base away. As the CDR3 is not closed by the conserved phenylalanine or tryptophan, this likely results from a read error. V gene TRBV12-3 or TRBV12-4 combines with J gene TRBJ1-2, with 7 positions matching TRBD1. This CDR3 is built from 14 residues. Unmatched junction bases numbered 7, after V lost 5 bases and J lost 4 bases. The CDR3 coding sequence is TGTGCCAGCAGTCAGTACAGGGGACGCTATGGCTACACCCTC. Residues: CASSQYRGRYGYTL.

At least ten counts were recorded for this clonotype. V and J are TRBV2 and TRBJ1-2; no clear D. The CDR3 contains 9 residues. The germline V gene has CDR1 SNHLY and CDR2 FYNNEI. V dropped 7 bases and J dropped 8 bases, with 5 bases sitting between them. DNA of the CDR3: TGTGCCAGCATCCTCGGCTACACCTTC. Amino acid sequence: CASILGYTF.

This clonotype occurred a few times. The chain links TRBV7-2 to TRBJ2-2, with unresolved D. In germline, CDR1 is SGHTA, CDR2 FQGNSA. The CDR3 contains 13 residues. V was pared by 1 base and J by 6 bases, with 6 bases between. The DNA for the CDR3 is TGTGCCAGCAGCTTAGTGCGAGCCGGGGAGCTGTTTTTT. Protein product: CASSLVRAGELFF. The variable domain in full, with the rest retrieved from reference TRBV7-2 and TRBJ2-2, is GAGVSQSPSNKVTEKGKDVELRCDPISGHTALYWYRQSLGQGLEFLIYFQGNSAPDKSGLPSDRFSAERTGGSVSTLTIQRTQQEDSAVYLCASSLVRAGELFFGEGSRLTVL.

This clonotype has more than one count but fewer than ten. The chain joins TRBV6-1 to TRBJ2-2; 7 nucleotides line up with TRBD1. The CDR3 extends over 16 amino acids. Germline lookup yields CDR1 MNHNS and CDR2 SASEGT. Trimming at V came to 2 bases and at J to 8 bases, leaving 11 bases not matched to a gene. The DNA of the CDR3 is TGTGCCAGCAGTGAACCACCAGGACAGGTCGCAGGGGAGCTGTTTTTT. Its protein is CASSEPPGQVAGELFF.

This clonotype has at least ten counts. The CDR3 loop reads CASNSGLQNSPLHF. Here the CDR3 DNA reads TGTGCCAGCAACTCCGGACTTCAGAATTCACCCCTCCACTTT. This chain connects TRBV6-1 to TRBJ1-6; D not certain. CDR1 MNHNS and CDR2 SASEGT come from the germline V gene. The V end lost 7 bases, the J end lost 7 bases, and 14 bases lay between the germline ends. The CDR3 is made up of 14 amino acids.

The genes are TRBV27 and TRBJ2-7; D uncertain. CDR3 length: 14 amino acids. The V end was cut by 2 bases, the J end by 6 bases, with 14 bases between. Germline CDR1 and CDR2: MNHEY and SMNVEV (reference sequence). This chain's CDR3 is CASSLLESLPEQYF. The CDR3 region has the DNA TGTGCCAGCAGTTTACTAGAGTCCCTCCCCGAGCAGTACTTC.

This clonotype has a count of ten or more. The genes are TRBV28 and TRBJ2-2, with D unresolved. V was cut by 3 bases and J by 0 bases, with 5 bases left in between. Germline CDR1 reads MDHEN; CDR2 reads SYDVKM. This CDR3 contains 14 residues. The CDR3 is CASSFPANTGELFF. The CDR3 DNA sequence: TGTGCCAGCAGTTTCCCAGCGAACACCGGGGAGCTGTTTTTT.

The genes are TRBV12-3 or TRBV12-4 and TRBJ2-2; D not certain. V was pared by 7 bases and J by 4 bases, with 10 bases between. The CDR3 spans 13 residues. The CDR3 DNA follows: TGTGCCAGCACCGTCAAGGGCACCGGGGAGCTGTTTTTT. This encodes CASTVKGTGELFF.

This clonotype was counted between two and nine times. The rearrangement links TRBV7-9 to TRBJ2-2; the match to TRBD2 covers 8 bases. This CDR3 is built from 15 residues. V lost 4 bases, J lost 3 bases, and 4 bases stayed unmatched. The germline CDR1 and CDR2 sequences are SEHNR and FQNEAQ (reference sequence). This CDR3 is CASSSEREYTGELFF. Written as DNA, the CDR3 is TGTGCCAGCAGCTCGGAGCGGGAGTACACCGGGGAGCTGTTTTTT.

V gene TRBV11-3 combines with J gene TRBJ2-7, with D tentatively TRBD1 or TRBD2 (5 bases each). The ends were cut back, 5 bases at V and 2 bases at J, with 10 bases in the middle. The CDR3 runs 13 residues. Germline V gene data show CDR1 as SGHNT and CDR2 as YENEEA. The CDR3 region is CASSGGSTYEQYF. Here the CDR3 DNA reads TGTGCCAGCAGCGGGGGTTCGACCTACGAGCAGTACTTC.

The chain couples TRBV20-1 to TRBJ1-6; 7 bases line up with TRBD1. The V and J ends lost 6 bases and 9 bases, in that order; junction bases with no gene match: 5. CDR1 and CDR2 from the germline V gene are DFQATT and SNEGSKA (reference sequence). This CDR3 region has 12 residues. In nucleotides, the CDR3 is TGCAGTGCCTACCCAGGGGGTTCACCCCTCCACTTT. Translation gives CSAYPGGSPLHF.

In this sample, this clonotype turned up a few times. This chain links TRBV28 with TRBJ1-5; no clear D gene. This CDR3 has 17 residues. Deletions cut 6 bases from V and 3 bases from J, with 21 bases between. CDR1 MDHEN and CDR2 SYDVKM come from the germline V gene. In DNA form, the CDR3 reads TGTGCCAGCAGCTTAGAGGCCTGGGTGGAAGCCAATCAGCCCCAGCATTTT. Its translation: CASSLEAWVEANQPQHF. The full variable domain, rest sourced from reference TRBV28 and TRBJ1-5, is DVKVTQSSRYLVKRTGEKVFLECVQDMDHENMFWYRQDPGLGLRLIYFSYDVKMKEKGDIPEGYSVSREKKERFSLILESASTNQTSMYLCASSLEAWVEANQPQHFGDGTRLSIL.

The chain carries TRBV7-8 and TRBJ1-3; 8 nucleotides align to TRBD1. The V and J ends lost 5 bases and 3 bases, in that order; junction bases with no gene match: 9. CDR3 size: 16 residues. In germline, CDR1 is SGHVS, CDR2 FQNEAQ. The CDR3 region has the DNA TGTGCCAGCAGCACTGAGACAGGGGTTCGTGGAAACACCATATATTTT. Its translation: CASSTETGVRGNTIYF.

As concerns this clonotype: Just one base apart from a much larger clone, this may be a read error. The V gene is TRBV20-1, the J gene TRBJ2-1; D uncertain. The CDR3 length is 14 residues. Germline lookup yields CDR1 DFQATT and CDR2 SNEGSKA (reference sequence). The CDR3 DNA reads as TGCAGTGCTTTACTGCGAGACTCCTGCAATGAGCAGTTCTTC. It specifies CSALLRDSCNEQFF.

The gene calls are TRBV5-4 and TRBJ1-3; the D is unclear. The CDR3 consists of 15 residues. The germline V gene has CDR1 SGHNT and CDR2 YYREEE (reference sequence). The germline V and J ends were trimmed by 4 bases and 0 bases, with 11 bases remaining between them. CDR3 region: CASSLDLPSGNTIYF. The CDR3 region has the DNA TGTGCCAGCAGCCTCGATCTTCCCTCTGGAAACACCATATATTTT.

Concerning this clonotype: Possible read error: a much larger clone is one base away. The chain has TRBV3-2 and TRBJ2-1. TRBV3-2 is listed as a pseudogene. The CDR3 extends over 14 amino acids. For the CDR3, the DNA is TGTGCCAGCAGCCAAGTCTCTAGCTACAATGAGCAGTCCTTC. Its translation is CASSQVSSYNEQSF.